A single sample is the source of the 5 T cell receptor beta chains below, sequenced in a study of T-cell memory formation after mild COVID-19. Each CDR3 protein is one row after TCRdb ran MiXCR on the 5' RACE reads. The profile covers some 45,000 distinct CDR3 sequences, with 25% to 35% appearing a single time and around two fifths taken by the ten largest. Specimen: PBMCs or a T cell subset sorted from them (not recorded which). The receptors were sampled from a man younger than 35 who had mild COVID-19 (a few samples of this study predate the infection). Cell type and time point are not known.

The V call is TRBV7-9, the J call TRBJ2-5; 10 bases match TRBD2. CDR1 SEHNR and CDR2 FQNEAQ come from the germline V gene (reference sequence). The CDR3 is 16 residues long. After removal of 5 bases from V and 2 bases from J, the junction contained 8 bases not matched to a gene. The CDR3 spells CASSPPLAGGQETQYF. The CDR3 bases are TGTGCCAGCAGCCCCCCGTTAGCGGGGGGACAAGAGACCCAGTACTTC. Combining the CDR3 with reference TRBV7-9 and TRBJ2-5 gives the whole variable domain DTGVSQNPRHKITKRGQNVTFRCDPISEHNRLYWYRQTLGQGPEFLTYFQNEAQLEKSRLLSDRFSAERPKGSFSTLEIQRTEQGDSAMYLCASSPPLAGGQETQYFGPGTRLLVL.

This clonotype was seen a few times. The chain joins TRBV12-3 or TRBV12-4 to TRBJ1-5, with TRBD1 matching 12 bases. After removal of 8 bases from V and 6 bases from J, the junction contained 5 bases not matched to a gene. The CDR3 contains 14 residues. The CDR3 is CASRGTGGGQPQHF. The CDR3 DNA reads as TGTGCCAGCCGAGGGACAGGGGGCGGTCAGCCCCAGCATTTT.

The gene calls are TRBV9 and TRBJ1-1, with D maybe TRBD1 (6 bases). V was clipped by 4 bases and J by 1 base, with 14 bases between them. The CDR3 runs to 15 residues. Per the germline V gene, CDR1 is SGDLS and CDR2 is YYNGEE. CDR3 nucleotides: TGTGCCAGCAGCCCCACGGGGGGCAGGAACACTGAAGCTTTCTTT. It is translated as CASSPTGGRNTEAFF.

This CDR3 is CASSFAGFNEKLFF. CDR3 in DNA: TGTGCCAGCAGTTTCGCCGGCTTTAATGAAAAACTGTTTTTT. This chain links TRBV12-3 or TRBV12-4 with TRBJ1-4; D ambiguous. V lost 3 bases and J lost 4, with 9 bases in between. The CDR3 consists of 14 residues.

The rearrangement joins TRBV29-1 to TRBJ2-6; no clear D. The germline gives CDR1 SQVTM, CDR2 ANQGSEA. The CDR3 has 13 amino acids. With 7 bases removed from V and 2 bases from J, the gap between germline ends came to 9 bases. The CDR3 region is CSARITGANVLTF. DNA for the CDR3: TGCAGCGCCCGAATCACTGGGGCCAACGTCCTGACTTTC.